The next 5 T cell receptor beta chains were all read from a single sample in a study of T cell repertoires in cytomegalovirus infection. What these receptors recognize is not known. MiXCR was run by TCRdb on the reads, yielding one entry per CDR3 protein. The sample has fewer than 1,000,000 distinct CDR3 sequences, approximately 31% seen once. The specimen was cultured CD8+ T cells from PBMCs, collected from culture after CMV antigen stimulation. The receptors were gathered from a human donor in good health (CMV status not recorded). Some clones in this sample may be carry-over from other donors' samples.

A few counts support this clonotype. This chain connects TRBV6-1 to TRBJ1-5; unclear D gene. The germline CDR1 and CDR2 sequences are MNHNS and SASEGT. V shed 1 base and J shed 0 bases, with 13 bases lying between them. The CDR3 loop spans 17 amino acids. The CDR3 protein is CASSEDHLDYSNQPQHF. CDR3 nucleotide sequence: TGTGCCAGCAGTGAAGACCATTTAGACTATAGCAATCAGCCCCAGCATTTT.

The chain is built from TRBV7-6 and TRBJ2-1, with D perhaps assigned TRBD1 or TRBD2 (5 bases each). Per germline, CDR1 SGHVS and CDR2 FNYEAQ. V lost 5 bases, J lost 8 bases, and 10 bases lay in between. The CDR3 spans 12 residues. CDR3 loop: CASSGTRDEQFF. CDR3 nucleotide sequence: TGTGCCAGCAGCGGGACGAGGGATGAGCAGTTCTTC.

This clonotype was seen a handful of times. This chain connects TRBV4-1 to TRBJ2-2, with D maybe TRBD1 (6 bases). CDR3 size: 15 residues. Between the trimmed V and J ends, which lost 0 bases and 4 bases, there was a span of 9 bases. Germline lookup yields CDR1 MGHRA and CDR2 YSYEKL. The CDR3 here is CASSQEGARTGELFF. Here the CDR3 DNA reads TGCGCCAGCAGCCAAGAGGGGGCGCGCACCGGGGAGCTGTTTTTT.

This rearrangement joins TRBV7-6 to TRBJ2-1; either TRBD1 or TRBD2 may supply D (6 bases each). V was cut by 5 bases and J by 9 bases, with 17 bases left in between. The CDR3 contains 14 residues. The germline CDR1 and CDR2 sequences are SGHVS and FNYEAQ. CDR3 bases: TGTGCCAGCAGCGCCCGACTAGAAGGGGGTGAGCAGTTCTTC. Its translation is CASSARLEGGEQFF. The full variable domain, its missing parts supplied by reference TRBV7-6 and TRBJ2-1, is GAGVSQSPRYKVTKRGQDVALRCDPISGHVSLYWYRQALGQGPEFLTYFNYEAQQDKSGLPNDRFSAERPEGSISTLTIQRTEQRDSAMYRCASSARLEGGEQFFGPGTRLTVL.

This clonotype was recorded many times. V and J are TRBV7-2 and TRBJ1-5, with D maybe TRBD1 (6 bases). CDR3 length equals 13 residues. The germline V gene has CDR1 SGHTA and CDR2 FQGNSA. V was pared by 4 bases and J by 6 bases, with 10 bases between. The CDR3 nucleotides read TGTGCCAGCAGCTATGGGGGCACTCAGCCCCAGCATTTT. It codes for CASSYGGTQPQHF.